This is a list of T cell receptor beta chains from one sample in a study of Graves' ophthalmopathy and Graves' hyperthyroidism. TCRdb ran MiXCR on the multiplex PCR reads and lists one entry per CDR3 protein. The data contain 680,000 or so distinct CDR3 sequences, 20% to 25% of them singletons. Sequenced input: peripheral blood. All receptors derive from a woman under 30 with stable Graves' hyperthyroidism. Some clones in this sample may be carry-over from other donors' samples. Both conserved end residues are part of each CDR3. The D gene is left open where the match is weak. Clone sizes are given selectively: once, few, many, or a class where the clone is expanded.

TRBD1	TRBJ1-1	many	TRBV6-1	CASSQGGYTEAFF	TGTGCCAGCAGCCAGGGGGGCTACACTGAAGCTTTCTTT
NA	TRBJ1-2	many	TRBV6-1	CASTENRGGYGYTF	TGTGCCAGCACCGAAAATAGGGGGGGCTATGGCTACACCTTC
NA	TRBJ2-5	many	TRBV6-5	CASSYSIDLQETQYF	TGTGCCAGCAGTTACTCTATCGATTTACAAGAGACCCAGTACTTC
TRBD1	TRBJ1-6	many	TRBV20-1	CSAREDRGNSPLHF	TGCAGTGCTAGAGAGGACAGGGGAAATTCACCCCTCCACTTT
NA	TRBJ1-2	many	TRBV2	CASSRHTTNYGYTF	TGTGCCAGCAGTCGCCATACTACAAACTATGGCTACACCTTC
NA	TRBJ2-5	few	TRBV15	CATSRPRGRGETQYF	TGTGCCACCAGCAGACCCCGGGGTCGGGGAGAGACCCAGTACTTC
NA	TRBJ1-2	NA	TRBV19	CAPSGVRGYTF	TGTGCCCCGAGTGGGGTGAGGGGCTACACCTTC
NA	TRBJ1-5	many	TRBV20-1	CSARSREGGGQPQHF	TGCAGTGCTAGAAGTCGCGAGGGAGGGGGTCAGCCCCAGCATTTT
NA	TRBJ1-1	many	TRBV30	CAWTQQTNTEAFF	TGTGCCTGGACACAACAGACGAACACTGAAGCTTTCTTT
TRBD1	TRBJ2-7	few	TRBV28	CASSSPGPFRTGGGYEQYF	TGTGCCAGCAGCTCCCCAGGCCCATTTAGGACAGGGGGCGGGTACGAGCAGTACTTC
NA	TRBJ1-1	many	TRBV12-3/TRBV12-4	CASSFRGGGTEAFF	TGTGCCAGCAGTTTCCGGGGTGGAGGCACTGAAGCTTTCTTT
TRBD1	TRBJ2-7	NA	TRBV6-1	CASWGIRDRERGYEQYF	TGTGCCAGCTGGGGAATCCGGGACAGGGAGCGTGGCTACGAGCAGTACTTC
TRBD1	TRBJ2-7	many	TRBV10-3	CAISESGQTYEQYF	TGTGCCATCAGTGAGTCGGGACAGACCTACGAGCAGTACTTC
NA	TRBJ1-5	NA	TRBV12-3/TRBV12-4	CASSFHGAQPQHF	TGTGCCAGCAGTTTCCACGGGGCTCAGCCCCAGCATTTT
NA	TRBJ1-1	NA	TRBV18	CASTREGNTEAFF	TGTGCCAGTACAAGGGAAGGGAACACTGAAGCTTTCTTT
TRBD1	TRBJ1-1	many	TRBV4-1	CASSPGKYGTGDEGFF	TGCGCCAGCAGCCCCGGGAAGTACGGGACAGGGGATGAAGGTTTCTTT
NA	TRBJ1-1	many	TRBV11-1	CASSLGGAGGIMNTEAFF	TGTGCCAGCAGCTTAGGAGGGGCGGGAGGGATCATGAACACTGAAGCTTTCTTT
TRBD2	TRBJ2-2	many	TRBV7-3	CASSLKAGVHTGELFF	TGTGCCAGCAGCTTGAAAGCGGGGGTACACACCGGGGAGCTGTTTTTT
NA	TRBJ1-4	many	TRBV12-3/TRBV12-4	CASTDFPATNEKLFF	TGTGCCAGCACCGACTTCCCGGCAACTAATGAAAAACTGTTTTTT
TRBD1	TRBJ2-4	NA	TRBV6-5	CASSYMGQGAKNIQYF	TGTGCCAGCAGTTACATGGGACAGGGAGCCAAAAACATTCAGTACTTC
TRBD1	TRBJ2-7	many	TRBV27	CASSTQGDSYEQYF	TGTGCCAGCAGTACCCAGGGGGACTCCTACGAGCAGTACTTC
NA	TRBJ2-7	many	TRBV6-5	CASSYGALYEQYF	TGTGCCAGCAGTTACGGGGCACTCTACGAGCAGTACTTC
NA	TRBJ1-2	many	TRBV27	CASSFRSHYGYTF	TGTGCCAGCAGTTTCCGGTCTCATTATGGCTACACCTTC
TRBD1	TRBJ1-1	NA	TRBV6-1	CASSSGGLEDTEAFF	TGTGCCAGCAGCTCAGGGGGGTTGGAGGACACTGAAGCTTTCTTT
NA	TRBJ1-2	many	TRBV13	CASSSGTGSYGYTF	TGTGCCAGCAGCTCCGGAACGGGGTCCTATGGCTACACCTTC
TRBD1	TRBJ2-2	many	TRBV11-1	CASSSDRDLNTGELFF	TGTGCCAGCAGCTCTGACAGGGATCTGAACACCGGGGAGCTGTTTTTT
NA	TRBJ1-1	many	TRBV28	CASSLKQGLGTEAFF	TGTGCCAGCAGTTTAAAACAGGGTCTCGGCACTGAAGCTTTCTTT
NA	TRBJ2-7	many	TRBV5-1	CASSLEPGAYEQYF	TGCGCCAGCAGCTTGGAACCGGGGGCCTACGAGCAGTACTTC
TRBD2	TRBJ2-1	few	TRBV10-2	CASSESAGLAGYNEQFF	TGCGCCAGCAGTGAGTCGGCGGGACTAGCGGGCTACAATGAGCAGTTCTTC
TRBD2	TRBJ2-2	few	TRBV30	CAWSLTSAGELFF	TGTGCCTGGAGTTTGACTAGCGCCGGGGAGCTGTTTTTT
NA	TRBJ2-5	NA	TRBV10-3	CAISAGGQIQETQYF	TGTGCCATCAGTGCTGGCGGACAGATTCAAGAGACCCAGTACTTC
NA	TRBJ1-2	many	TRBV20-1	CSAMDTLGGYTF	TGCAGTGCTATGGACACCTTAGGTGGCTACACCTTC
TRBD1	TRBJ2-7	many	TRBV6-2/TRBV6-3	CASSYLLTGTGSYEQYF	TGTGCCAGCAGTTACCTTTTAACCGGGACAGGGTCCTACGAGCAGTACTTC
NA	TRBJ1-3	many	TRBV6-1	CATQPGSSGNTIYF	TGTGCCACTCAACCGGGATCCTCTGGAAACACCATATATTTT
NA	TRBJ1-1	many	TRBV2	CASRGEGVNTEAFF	TGTGCCAGCAGGGGGGAGGGGGTGAACACTGAAGCTTTCTTT
NA	TRBJ1-1	many	TRBV6-1	CASREQAEAFF	TGTGCCAGCAGGGAACAGGCAGAAGCTTTCTTT
NA	TRBJ2-7	many	TRBV6-5	CASSYSSFSGPSSYEQYF	TGTGCCAGCAGTTACTCGAGCTTTAGCGGCCCTAGCTCCTACGAGCAGTACTTC
NA	TRBJ2-5	many	TRBV6-1	CASRDRASEETQYF	TGTGCCAGCAGGGACCGGGCCAGTGAAGAGACCCAGTACTTC
NA	TRBJ1-1	once	TRBV6-2/TRBV6-3	CASSYGAGRATEAFF	TGTGCCAGCAGTTACGGGGCAGGGCGGGCCACTGAAGCTTTCTTT
NA	TRBJ1-5	NA	TRBV4-1	CASSQDSGGPEPQHF	TGCGCCAGCAGCCAAGATAGCGGGGGGCCGGAGCCCCAGCATTTT
NA	TRBJ1-1	NA	TRBV6-1	CASSEAGGLAFF	TGTGCCAGCAGTGAAGCGGGGGGCCTGGCTTTCTTT
NA	TRBJ1-1	few	TRBV29-1	CSAAGGGENTEAFF	TGCAGCGCCGCGGGAGGGGGGGAGAACACTGAAGCTTTCTTT
TRBD1	TRBJ1-2	many	TRBV20-1	CSAYRTGVYGYTF	TGCAGTGCCTATAGGACAGGGGTCTATGGCTACACCTTC
TRBD1	TRBJ2-7	many	TRBV29-1	CSVRQGSVYEQYF	TGCAGCGTAAGACAGGGCTCTGTCTACGAGCAGTACTTC
NA	TRBJ1-2	many	TRBV20-1	CSVGQSWGYTF	TGCAGTGTGGGGCAGTCGTGGGGCTACACCTTC
TRBD2	TRBJ2-2	many	TRBV25-1	CASSESPGTSVGGELFF	TGTGCCAGCAGTGAATCACCTGGGACTAGCGTCGGAGGGGAGCTGTTTTTT
TRBD2	TRBJ2-5	few	TRBV7-9	CASSPRLAAWETQYF	TGTGCCAGCAGCCCGAGACTAGCGGCTTGGGAGACCCAGTACTTC
NA	TRBJ2-5	many	TRBV5-1	CASSRGERQETQYF	TGCGCCAGCAGCCGCGGCGAGAGACAAGAGACCCAGTACTTC
NA	TRBJ1-2	NA	TRBV27	CASSSLSNYGYTF	TGTGCCAGCAGTTCCCTGAGTAACTATGGCTACACCTTC
NA	TRBJ2-7	NA	TRBV5-1	CASSSSTTADSYEQYF	TGCGCCAGCAGCTCTTCGACGACAGCAGACTCCTACGAGCAGTACTTC
NA	TRBJ1-5	many	TRBV5-5	CASSLVEGSQPQHF	TGTGCCAGCAGCTTGGTTGAGGGGAGTCAGCCCCAGCATTTT
TRBD1	TRBJ1-2	few	TRBV12-3/TRBV12-4	CASSLSGGIGYTF	TGTGCCAGCAGTTTGTCAGGGGGCATCGGCTACACCTTC
TRBD1	TRBJ2-7	many	TRBV5-1	CASSIAGQGTHEQYF	TGCGCCAGCAGCATCGCGGGACAGGGGACCCACGAGCAGTACTTC
NA	TRBJ1-5	NA	TRBV20-1	CSANSDQNQPQHF	TGCAGTGCTAACTCGGACCAGAATCAGCCCCAGCATTTT
TRBD1	TRBJ2-7	many	TRBV12-3/TRBV12-4	CASTTGTGPSFSYEQYF	TGTGCCAGCACGACGGGGACAGGGCCTTCTTTCTCCTACGAGCAGTACTTC